This T cell receptor (beta chain) was found in a study of response to subunit inactivated influenza vaccine. This clonotype occurred many times. TCRdb fed the RT-PCR reads into MiXCR, producing one record per CDR3 protein. The sample holds about 780,000 distinct CDR3 sequences, around 20% seen once. Germline CDR1 reads SGDLS; CDR2 reads YYNGEE. The CDR3 totals 15 residues. Trimming took 0 bases from V and 4 from J; bases not matched to a gene: 4. This receptor was obtained from a middle-aged man who received an inactivated influenza vaccine. V gene TRBV9 combines with J gene TRBJ1-1; 9 bases align to TRBD1. This material consisted of PBMCs from blood, taken about 5 days after vaccination. The CDR3 bases are TGTGCCAGCAGCGTAGGTGGGACAGGGCCCACTGAAGCTTTCTTT. Encoded protein: CASSVGGTGPTEAFF.